This T cell receptor beta chain is drawn from a study of OX40 agonist ivuxolimab in advanced cancers. At the level of the study: Patients in dose escalation had liver, melanoma, kidney or head and neck cancers.

No patient had autoimmune disease or received systemic immunosuppression. Whole-study results and caveats: Expansion of clones was among the lowest in partial responders at 0.1-3.0 mg/kg.

About this clone itself: Its cognate antigen is unknown.

The repertoire was sequenced with immunoSEQ multiplex PCR; TCRdb's copy has only in-frame clones and lacks some. This sample has fewer than 40,000 clones, with 80% found just once. CDR3 size: 15 residues. V lost 4 bases, J lost 3 bases, and 6 bases stayed unmatched. The V gene's germline CDR1 is SGDLS and CDR2 YYNGEE. Sequencing used CD4+ or CD8+ T cells sorted from blood, obtained in a trial of the OX40 agonist ivuxolimab. This clonotype originated in an adult with an advanced solid tumor such as melanoma, head and neck, liver or kidney cancer. This chain uses TRBV9 with TRBJ2-7; 11 bases are a match to TRBD2. The CDR3 coding sequence is TGTGCCAGCAGCCCCCGACTAGCGGGGATCTACGAGCAGTACTTC. The encoded protein is CASSPRLAGIYEQYF.